This TCR beta chain was retrieved from a study of Graves' ophthalmopathy and Graves' hyperthyroidism. In the study overall: Specimen type is peripheral blood, obtained at initial diagnosis before any treatment.

Amplifying from RNA transcripts, the study obtained TCR beta CDR3 regions. Second-round multiplex PCR came after a first-round RT-PCR that employed HTBI primers. In TCRdb, the multiplex PCR reads were re-called with MiXCR into one record per CDR3 protein. The sample holds 740,000 or so distinct CDR3 sequences, 40% seen once. This clonotype was counted once. The CDR3 has 12 residues. CDR1 SGHAT and CDR2 FQDESV come from the germline V gene (reference sequence). The sequenced sample was peripheral blood. This clonotype was obtained from an adult man with Graves' ophthalmopathy. The V call is TRBV11-1, the J call TRBJ1-6, with 7 bases lining up with TRBD1. CDR3 amino acids: CARGQGGSPLHF. The CDR3 nucleotides are TGTGCTAGGGGGCAGGGAGGTTCACCCCTCCACTTT.